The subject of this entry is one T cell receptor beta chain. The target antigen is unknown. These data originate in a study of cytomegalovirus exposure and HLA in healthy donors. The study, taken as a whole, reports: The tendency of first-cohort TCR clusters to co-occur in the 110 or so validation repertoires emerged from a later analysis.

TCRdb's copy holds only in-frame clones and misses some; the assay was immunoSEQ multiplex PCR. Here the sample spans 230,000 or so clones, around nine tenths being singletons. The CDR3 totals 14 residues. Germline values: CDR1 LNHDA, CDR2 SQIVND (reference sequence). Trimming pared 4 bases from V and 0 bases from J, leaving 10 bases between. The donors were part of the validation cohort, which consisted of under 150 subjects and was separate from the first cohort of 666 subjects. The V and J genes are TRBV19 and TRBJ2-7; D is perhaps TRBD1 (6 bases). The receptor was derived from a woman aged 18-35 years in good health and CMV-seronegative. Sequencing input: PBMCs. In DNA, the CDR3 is TGTGCCAGTAGTACCGGACAGAGCTCCTACGAGCAGTACTTC. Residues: CASSTGQSSYEQYF.